Described below is a single TCR beta chain sequence and its context. This specimen comes from a study of blood T cell repertoires in COVID-19. Background on the study: Spain, Italy and the United States supplied samples that represented acute and convalescent COVID-19.

Data came from immunoSEQ multiplex PCR; TCRdb stores just in-frame clones and leaves some out. The table includes 350,000 to 450,000 clones, approximately 87% detected once. The receptor's source is a woman aged 55-69 years with COVID-19, enrolled during active disease. Specimen: peripheral blood.

The CDR3 DNA reads as TGTGCCAGCAGCCAACGAGGGGGAGTGGGCTACGAGCAGTACTTC. Its protein is CASSQRGGVGYEQYF. The rearrangement links TRBV3-1 (or the pseudogene TRBV3-2) to TRBJ2-7; D perhaps matches TRBD1 (6 bases). The CDR3 is 15 residues long. Deletions cut 2 bases from V and 3 bases from J, with 14 bases between. Germline-derived CDR1 and CDR2 are LGHDT and YNNKEL (reference sequence).